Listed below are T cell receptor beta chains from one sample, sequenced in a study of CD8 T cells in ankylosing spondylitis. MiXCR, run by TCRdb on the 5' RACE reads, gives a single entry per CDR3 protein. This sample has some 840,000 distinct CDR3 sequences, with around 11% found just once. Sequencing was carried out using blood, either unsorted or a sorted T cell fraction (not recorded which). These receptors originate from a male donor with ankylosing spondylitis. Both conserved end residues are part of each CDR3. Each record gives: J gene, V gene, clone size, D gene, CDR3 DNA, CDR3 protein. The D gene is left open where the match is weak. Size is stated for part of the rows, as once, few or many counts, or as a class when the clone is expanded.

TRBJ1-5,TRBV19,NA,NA,TGTGCCAGTAGTATGAGACCCTCAGGGGCCACCAATCAGCCCCAGCATTTT,CASSMRPSGATNQPQHF
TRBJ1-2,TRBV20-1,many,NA,TGCAGTGCTAGCGCGCGGGATCAGAGCTATGGCTACACCTTC,CSASARDQSYGYTF
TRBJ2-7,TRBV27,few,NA,TGTGCCAGCAGGCCATATGGTGGGGCCAAGCCCTACGAGCAGTACTTC,CASRPYGGAKPYEQYF
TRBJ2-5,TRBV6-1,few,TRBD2,TGTGCCAGCACCCTGAGCGGGGGGAACTGGGAGACCCAGTACTTC,CASTLSGGNWETQYF
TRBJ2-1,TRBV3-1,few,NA,TGTGCCAGCAGCTTCGGACTGCCCCCCAATGAGCAGTTCTTC,CASSFGLPPNEQFF
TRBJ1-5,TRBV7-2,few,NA,TGTGCCAGCAGCTTAGAACCAGGGGGCAATCAGCCCCAGCATTTT,CASSLEPGGNQPQHF
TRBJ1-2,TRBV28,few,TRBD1,TGTGCCAGCAGTTTAGAGACAGGGGGCCCAAGGTATGGCTACACCTTC,CASSLETGGPRYGYTF
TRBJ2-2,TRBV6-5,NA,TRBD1,TGTGCCAGCAGTTCAACGGGACAGTGGACCGGGGAGCTGTTTTTT,CASSSTGQWTGELFF
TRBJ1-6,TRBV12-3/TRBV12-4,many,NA,TGTGCCAGCAGTTTCCCCGGGTCACCCCTCCACTTT,CASSFPGSPLHF
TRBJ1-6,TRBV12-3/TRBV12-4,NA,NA,TGTGCCAGCAGTTTCATGGGAAAGGATTCACCCCTCCACTTT,CASSFMGKDSPLHF
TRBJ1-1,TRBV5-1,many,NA,TGCGCCAGCAGCTTGATTTTAGGGACTGAAGCTTTCTTT,CASSLILGTEAFF
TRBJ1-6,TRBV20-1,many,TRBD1,TGCAGTGCTAGATGGACAGGGAATACACCCCTCCACTTT,CSARWTGNTPLHF